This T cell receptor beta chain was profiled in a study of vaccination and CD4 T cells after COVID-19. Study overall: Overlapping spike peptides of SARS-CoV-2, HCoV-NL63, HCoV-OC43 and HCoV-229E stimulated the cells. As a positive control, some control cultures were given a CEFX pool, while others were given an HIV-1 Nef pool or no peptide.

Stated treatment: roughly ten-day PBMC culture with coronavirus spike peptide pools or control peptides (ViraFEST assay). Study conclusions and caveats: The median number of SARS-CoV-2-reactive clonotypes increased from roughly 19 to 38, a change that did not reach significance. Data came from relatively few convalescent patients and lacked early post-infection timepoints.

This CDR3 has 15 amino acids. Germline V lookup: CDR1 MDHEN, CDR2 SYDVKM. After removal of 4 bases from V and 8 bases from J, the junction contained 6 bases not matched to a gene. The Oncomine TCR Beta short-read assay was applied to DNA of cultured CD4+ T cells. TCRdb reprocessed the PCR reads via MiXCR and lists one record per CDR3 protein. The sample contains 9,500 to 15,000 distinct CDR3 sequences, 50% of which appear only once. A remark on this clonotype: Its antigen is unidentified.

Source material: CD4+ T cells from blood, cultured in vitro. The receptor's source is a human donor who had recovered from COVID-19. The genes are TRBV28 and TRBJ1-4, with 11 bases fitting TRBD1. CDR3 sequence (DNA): TGTGCCAGCAGTTCGGACAGGGGGCGGAGGGAAAAACTGTTTTTT. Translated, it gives CASSSDRGRREKLFF. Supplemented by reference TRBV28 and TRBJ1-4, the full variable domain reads DVKVTQSSRYLVKRTGEKVFLECVQDMDHENMFWYRQDPGLGLRLIYFSYDVKMKEKGDIPEGYSVSREKKERFSLILESASTNQTSMYLCASSSDRGRREKLFFGSGTQLSVL.